The T cell receptor beta chain under discussion was sequenced for a study of blood T cell repertoires in COVID-19. Background on the study: From the United States, Italy and Spain came samples of acute and convalescent COVID-19. PBMCs, B-cell-depleted T cells, or T cells were the source of the cDNA or gDNA that made up the material.

This clone has more than one count but fewer than ten. Here immunoSEQ multiplex PCR was the method, and the copy in TCRdb shows in-frame clones only, minus some. The sample has about 200,000 clones; under 90% are singletons. V gave up 4 bases and J gave up 0 bases, with 13 bases separating them. The CDR3 contains 16 residues. Germline V CDR1 and CDR2: LGHNA, YNFKEQ. This receptor was identified in a man aged 50 to 60 with acute or convalescent COVID-19. This chain joins TRBV4-2 and TRBJ1-3; D remains unclear. Sample: peripheral blood. The CDR3 DNA follows: TGTGCCAGCAGCCGAACATCGTACAGCTCTGGAAACACCATATATTTT. Residues: CASSRTSYSSGNTIYF.